The clone carrying this T cell receptor beta chain was counted ten times or more. The authors amplified TCR beta CDR3 regions, and they did so from RNA transcripts for repertoire sequencing. HTBI-primed first-round RT-PCR preceded second-round multiplex PCR. TCRdb fed the multiplex PCR reads into MiXCR, producing one record per CDR3 protein. The sample consists of over 500,000 distinct CDR3 sequences, about a fifth of them appearing once. This specimen belongs to a study of Graves' ophthalmopathy and Graves' hyperthyroidism. The J segment lost 5 bases and the V segment lost 8 bases, leaving 4 bases of the junction unmatched. The length of the CDR3 is 13 residues. Germline V lookup: CDR1 MNHEY, CDR2 SVGAGI.

This receptor was taken from a woman aged 18-35 years with stable Graves' hyperthyroidism. Some clones in this sample may be carry-over from other donors' samples. Source material: peripheral blood. The gene calls are TRBV6-5 and TRBJ2-5, with 11 bases fitting TRBD2. Written as DNA, the CDR3 is TGTGCCAGCGCACGGACTAGCGGGGAGACCCAGTACTTC. It encodes CASARTSGETQYF.